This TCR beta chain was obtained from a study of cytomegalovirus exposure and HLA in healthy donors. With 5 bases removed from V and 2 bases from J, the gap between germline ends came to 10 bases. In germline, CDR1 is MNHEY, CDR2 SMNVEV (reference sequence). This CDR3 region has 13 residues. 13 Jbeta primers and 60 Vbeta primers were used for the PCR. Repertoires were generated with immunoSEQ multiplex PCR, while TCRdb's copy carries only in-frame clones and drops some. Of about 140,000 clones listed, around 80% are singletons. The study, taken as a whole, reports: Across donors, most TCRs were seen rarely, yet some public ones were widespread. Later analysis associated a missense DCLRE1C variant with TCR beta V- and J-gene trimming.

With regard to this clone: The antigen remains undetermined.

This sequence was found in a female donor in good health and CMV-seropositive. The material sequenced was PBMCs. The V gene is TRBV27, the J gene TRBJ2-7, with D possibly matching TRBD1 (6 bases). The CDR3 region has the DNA TGTGCCAGCAGTGGGGACAATACCTACGAGCAGTACTTC. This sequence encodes CASSGDNTYEQYF.